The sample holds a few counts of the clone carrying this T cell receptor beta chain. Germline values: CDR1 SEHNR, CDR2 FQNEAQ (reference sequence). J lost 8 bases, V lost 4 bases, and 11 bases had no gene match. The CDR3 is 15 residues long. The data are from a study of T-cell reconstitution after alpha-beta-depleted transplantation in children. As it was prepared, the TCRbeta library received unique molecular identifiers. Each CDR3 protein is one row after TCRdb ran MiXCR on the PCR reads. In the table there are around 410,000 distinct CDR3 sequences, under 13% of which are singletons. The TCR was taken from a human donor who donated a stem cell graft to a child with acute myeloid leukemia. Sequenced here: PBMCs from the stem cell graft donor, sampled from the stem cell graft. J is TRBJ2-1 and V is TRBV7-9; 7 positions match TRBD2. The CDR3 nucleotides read TGTGCCAGCAGCTCAAGACTAGCTGTTAGGGATGAGCAGTTCTTC. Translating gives CASSSRLAVRDEQFF.